This T cell receptor beta chain was sequenced in a study of cytomegalovirus exposure and HLA in healthy donors. CDR1 LNHDA and CDR2 SQIVND come from the germline V gene (reference sequence). CDR3 size: 14 residues. The V end was cut by 6 bases, the J end by 6 bases, with 17 bases between. PCR was performed using 60 Vbeta and 13 Jbeta primers. The method was immunoSEQ multiplex PCR; TCRdb's version includes in-frame clones alone and lacks a portion of them. The table records about 200,000 clones, approximately 80% of them present only once. The chain employs TRBV19 and TRBJ1-2, with D tentatively TRBD1 (6 bases). The receptor was derived from a boy aged 2-15 years in good health and CMV-seronegative. Sequencing input: PBMCs. CDR3 protein: CASSPQGDMDGYTF. The CDR3 bases are TGTGCCAGTAGCCCGCAAGGGGACATGGATGGCTACACCTTC.